Following are 22 T cell receptor beta chains from one sample sequenced in a study of blood T cells in healthy people across ages. Using a J-beta primer mix together with a sample-barcoded 5' primer, a second PCR was run for roughly 6 to 11 cycles. TCRdb redid the calling of the 5' RACE reads with MiXCR, one entry per CDR3 protein. The sample yields fewer than 950,000 distinct CDR3 sequences, roughly 53% seen once. The specimen sequenced was blood. The receptors derive from a man older than 75 in good health.

The chain is built from TRBV7-2 and TRBJ2-2; D not resolved. The CDR3 covers 14 residues. With 7 bases removed from V and 1 base from J, the gap between germline ends came to 10 bases. The germline V gene encodes CDR1 SGHTA and CDR2 FQGNSA. The CDR3 region is CASKRMVNTGELFF. The DNA for the CDR3 is TGTGCCAGCAAAAGGATGGTGAACACCGGGGAGCTGTTTTTT.

V gene TRBV12-3 or TRBV12-4 combines with J gene TRBJ1-2, with TRBD1 identical over 7 bases. The CDR3 consists of 15 residues. V lost 2 bases to trimming and J lost 4 bases; unmatched junction nucleotides: 7. The CDR3 DNA reads as TGTGCCAGCAGTTTAATGAGGGACAGTTCCTATGGCTACACCTTC. Translation: CASSLMRDSSYGYTF.

This clonotype has a handful of counts. This rearrangement joins TRBV20-1 to TRBJ2-1, with TRBD2 matching over 8 bases. V lost 3 bases, J lost 8 bases, and 9 bases stayed unmatched. This CDR3 is 14 amino acids long. The germline V gene encodes CDR1 DFQATT and CDR2 SNEGSKA (reference sequence). CDR3 nucleotides: TGCAGTGCTAGTCGGCCGGGAGGGCCCTATGAGCAGTTCTTC. The encoded protein is CSASRPGGPYEQFF.

This clonotype was recorded a few times. The CDR3 DNA is TGTGCCAGCAGACTCCCCGGGACAGACGAGACCCAGTACTTC. Translating it yields CASRLPGTDETQYF. The chain links TRBV28 to TRBJ2-5, with 7 bases fitting TRBD1. The CDR3 totals 14 residues. CDR1 and CDR2 from the germline V gene are MDHEN and SYDVKM. J lost 5 bases, V lost 6 bases, and 9 bases had no gene match.

The table lists this clonotype with a few counts. The chain couples TRBV6-4 to TRBJ2-1; no reliable D call. The ends were cut back, 5 bases at V and 10 bases at J, with 15 bases in the middle. This CDR3 has 13 amino acids. The V gene's germline CDR1 is MRHNA and CDR2 SNTAGT. As DNA, the CDR3 is TGTGCCAGCAGTCCACAGCCGGACCTGGAGCAGTTCTTC. The encoded protein is CASSPQPDLEQFF.

On this clonotype: This may stem from a read error, because a much larger clone lies one nucleotide away. The CDR3 DNA sequence: TGTGCCAGCGGCCCGGACAGGGCCCGGTGGGTCTACGAGCAGTACTTC. The encoded protein is CASGPDRARWVYEQYF. This chain links TRBV27 with TRBJ2-7, with 8 bases fitting TRBD1. The CDR3 is made up of 16 amino acids. CDR1 and CDR2 from the germline V gene are MNHEY and SMNVEV (reference sequence). V was pared by 8 bases and J by 3 bases, with 15 bases of the junction left unmatched.

The chain combines TRBV3-1 with TRBJ2-5, with 9 bases identical to TRBD2. This CDR3 comprises 15 residues. V lost 10 bases and J lost 5; bases outside the gene matches: 14. Germline CDR1 is LGHDT and CDR2 is YNNKEL (reference sequence). CDR3 protein: CATRPGLAREETQYF. The CDR3 coding sequence is TGTGCCACCAGACCGGGACTAGCTCGGGAGGAGACCCAGTACTTC.

This clonotype was picked up a small number of times. This rearrangement joins TRBV20-1 to TRBJ2-3, with D possibly TRBD2 on 6 matching bases. The CDR3 runs 15 residues. CDR1 is DFQATT and CDR2 is SNEGSKA in the germline V gene (reference sequence). V was clipped by 0 bases and J by 1 base, with 11 bases between them. The CDR3 spells CSARDLGLGTDTQYF. For the CDR3, the DNA is TGCAGTGCTAGAGATCTGGGACTTGGCACAGATACGCAGTATTTT.

J is TRBJ1-5 and V is TRBV20-1, with 9 positions matching TRBD1. Germline values: CDR1 DFQATT, CDR2 SNEGSKA (reference sequence). Trimming took 6 bases from V and 7 from J; bases not matched to a gene: 13. The CDR3 covers 15 residues. The CDR3 sequence is CSATQTGTGKQPQHF. In DNA, the CDR3 is TGCAGTGCAACCCAGACCGGGACAGGGAAACAGCCCCAGCATTTT.

This clonotype has just a few counts. The chain's CDR3 is CASSYSPKEENAYF. The CDR3 DNA reads as TGTGCCAGCAGTTACTCGCCAAAGGAAGAGAACGCGTATTTT. The J gene is TRBJ2-3, the V gene TRBV6-5; D remains unclear. V lost 0 bases and J 14 bases, leaving 18 bases between the germline ends. Germline V CDR1 and CDR2: MNHEY, SVGAGI. CDR3 length equals 14 residues.

This chain joins TRBV14 and TRBJ2-5, with D unclear. Per the germline V gene, CDR1 is SGHDN and CDR2 is FVKESK. V was shortened by 5 bases and J by 7 bases, with 17 bases between the two germline ends. The CDR3 has 14 residues. The CDR3 loop reads CASSEAPQMGTQYF. DNA of the CDR3: TGTGCCAGCAGCGAAGCCCCCCAGATGGGGACCCAGTACTTC.

This clonotype has more than one count but fewer than ten. The chain combines TRBV20-1 with TRBJ2-7, with 9 bases lining up with TRBD1. There are 14 residues in the CDR3. Losses at the gene ends were 7 bases for V and 3 bases for J; bases not matched to a gene: 10. CDR1 is DFQATT, CDR2 SNEGSKA, per germline (reference sequence). In DNA, the CDR3 is TGCAGTGTTACGCTCCTGGGACAGGGCTACGAGCAGTACTTC. This gives the protein CSVTLLGQGYEQYF.

This chain connects TRBV9 to TRBJ2-4; 7 bases are shared with TRBD1. Per germline, CDR1 SGDLS and CDR2 YYNGEE. With 2 bases clipped from V and 13 bases from J, the junction kept 15 bases outside the gene matches. CDR3 length equals 15 residues. The CDR3, as DNA: TGTGCCAGCAGCGTGTGGACAGGCGACCAAGAGTCCCAGTACTTC. Translated, it gives CASSVWTGDQESQYF.

V and J are TRBV12-3 or TRBV12-4 and TRBJ2-7; D may be TRBD1 or TRBD2 (5 bases each). This CDR3 spans 14 amino acids. Trimming cost V 3 bases and J 0 bases, with 9 bases left between them. The CDR3: CASSFGTRSYEQYF. The CDR3 DNA reads as TGTGCCAGCAGTTTTGGGACCCGCTCCTACGAGCAGTACTTC.

Remarks on this clonotype: This may arise from a read error, as a much more abundant clone is one base away. The chain employs TRBV11-2 and TRBJ2-5, with TRBD1 as a possible D gene (5 bases). The ends were cut back, 5 bases at V and 2 bases at J, with 9 bases in the middle. The CDR3 extends over 13 amino acids. CDR1 is SGHAT and CDR2 is FQNNGV in the germline V gene. In DNA form, the CDR3 reads TGTGCCAGCAGCCAAGGGGTACAAGAGACCCAGTACTTC. Amino acid sequence: CASSQGVQETQYF.

V and J are TRBV20-1 and TRBJ1-2; D unclear. This CDR3 has 13 residues. With 5 bases removed from V and 8 bases from J, the gap between germline ends came to 18 bases. The germline V gene has CDR1 DFQATT and CDR2 SNEGSKA (reference sequence). The CDR3: CSALGPSLGGYTF. Written as DNA, the CDR3 is TGCAGTGCTCTCGGACCGAGTTTGGGAGGCTACACCTTC.

The chain recombines TRBV3-1 with TRBJ2-2; 8 nucleotides line up with TRBD1. From germline, CDR1 is LGHDT and CDR2 YNNKEL (reference sequence). V lost 0 bases and J lost 6; bases outside the gene matches: 6. There are 16 residues in the CDR3. The CDR3, as DNA: TGTGCCAGCAGCCAAGATCTCGGGACAGGTCCCGGGGAGCTGTTTTTT. Translated, it gives CASSQDLGTGPGELFF.

The chain links TRBV28 to TRBJ1-2; D is undetermined. Germline CDR1 and CDR2: MDHEN and SYDVKM. The CDR3 extends over 15 amino acids. V lost 4 bases and J 6 bases, leaving 18 bases between the germline ends. CDR3 in DNA: TGTGCCAGCAGTTGGGGTGAGAGAACTTGGCATGGCTACACCTTC. Residues: CASSWGERTWHGYTF.

In its sample, this clonotype was seen once. This chain joins TRBV2 and TRBJ1-5; 9 positions agree with TRBD1. The CDR3 has 14 amino acids. Germline loops: CDR1 SNHLY, CDR2 FYNNEI. V gave up 8 bases and J gave up 10 bases; unmatched junction bases: 12. CDR3 nucleotides: TGTGCCAGCCTAAGGACAGGGGACCAAGGCCCCCAGCATTTT. Protein sequence: CASLRTGDQGPQHF.

The V gene is TRBV3-1, the J gene TRBJ2-4; 11 nucleotides agree with TRBD2. The J call may not be correct, given that the DNA end is closer to TRBJ2-7. The length of the CDR3 is 16 residues. Germline V gives CDR1 LGHDT, CDR2 YNNKEL (reference sequence). Written as DNA, the CDR3 is TGTGCCAGCAGCCCCTACGGGCTAGCGGGAGGTCGCGAGCAGTACTTC. This codes for CASSPYGLAGGREQYF.

V gene TRBV12-3 or TRBV12-4 combines with J gene TRBJ2-3, with D tentatively TRBD2 (6 bases). This CDR3 is built from 14 residues. Deletions cut 7 bases from V and 5 bases from J, with 16 bases between. The CDR3 DNA follows: TGTGCCAGCACCGCGGGACCCAATAGAGATACGCAGTATTTT. Its translation is CASTAGPNRDTQYF.

The CDR3 coding sequence is TGTGCCAGCAGCTTTAGGGCTAGCGGGAACAATGAGCAGTTCTTC. It translates to CASSFRASGNNEQFF. This chain joins TRBV5-5 and TRBJ2-1; 9 bases agree with TRBD2. The CDR3 covers 15 residues. CDR1 SGHKS and CDR2 YYEKEE come from the germline V gene (reference sequence). V gave up 2 bases and J gave up 5 bases; unmatched junction bases: 5.